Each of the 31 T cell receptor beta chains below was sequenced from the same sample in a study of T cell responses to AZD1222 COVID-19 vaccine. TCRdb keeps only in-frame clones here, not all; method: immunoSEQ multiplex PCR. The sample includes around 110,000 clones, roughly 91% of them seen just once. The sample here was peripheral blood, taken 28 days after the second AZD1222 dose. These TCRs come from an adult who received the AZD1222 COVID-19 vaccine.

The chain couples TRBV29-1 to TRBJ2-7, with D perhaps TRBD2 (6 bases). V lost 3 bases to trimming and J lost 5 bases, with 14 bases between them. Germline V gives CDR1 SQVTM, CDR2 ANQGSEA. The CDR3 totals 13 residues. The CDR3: CSVDRPGSHEQYF. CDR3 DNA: TGCAGCGTTGATAGGCCCGGGAGCCACGAGCAGTACTTC.

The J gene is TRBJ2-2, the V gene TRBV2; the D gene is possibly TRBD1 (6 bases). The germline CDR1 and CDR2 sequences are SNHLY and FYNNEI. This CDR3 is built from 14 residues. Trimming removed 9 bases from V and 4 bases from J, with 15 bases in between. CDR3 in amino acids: CARTLGAGTGELFF. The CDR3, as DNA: TGTGCCAGGACTCTGGGGGCGGGCACCGGGGAGCTGTTTTTT.

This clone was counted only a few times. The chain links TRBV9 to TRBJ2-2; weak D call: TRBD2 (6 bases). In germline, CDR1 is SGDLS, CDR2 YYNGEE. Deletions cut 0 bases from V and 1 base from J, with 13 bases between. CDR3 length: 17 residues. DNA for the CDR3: TGTGCCAGCAGCGTAGGTATTGTCGGGGGGAACACCGGGGAGCTGTTTTTT. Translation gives CASSVGIVGGNTGELFF.

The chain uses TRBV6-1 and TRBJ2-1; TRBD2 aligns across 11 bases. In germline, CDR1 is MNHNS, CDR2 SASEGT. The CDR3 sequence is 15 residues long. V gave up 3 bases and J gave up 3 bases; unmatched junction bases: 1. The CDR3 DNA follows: TGTGCCAGCAGTGAGGGGACTAGCGGCTACAATGAGCAGTTCTTC. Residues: CASSEGTSGYNEQFF.

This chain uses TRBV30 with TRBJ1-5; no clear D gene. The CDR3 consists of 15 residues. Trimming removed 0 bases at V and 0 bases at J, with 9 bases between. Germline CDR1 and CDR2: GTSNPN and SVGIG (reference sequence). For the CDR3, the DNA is TGTGCCTGGAGTGTATCAGTTTCTAGCAATCAGCCCCAGCATTTT. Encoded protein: CAWSVSVSSNQPQHF.

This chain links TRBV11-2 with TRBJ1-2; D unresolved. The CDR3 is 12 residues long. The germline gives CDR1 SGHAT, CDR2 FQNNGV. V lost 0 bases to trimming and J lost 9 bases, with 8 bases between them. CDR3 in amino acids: CASSLEGISYTF. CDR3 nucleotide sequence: TGTGCCAGCAGCTTAGAGGGGATCAGCTACACCTTC. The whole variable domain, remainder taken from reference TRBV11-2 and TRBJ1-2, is EAGVAQSPRYKIIEKRQSVAFWCNPISGHATLYWYQQILGQGPKLLIQFQNNGVVDDSQLPKDRFSAERLKGVDSTLKIQPAKLEDSAVYLCASSLEGISYTFGSGTRLTVV.

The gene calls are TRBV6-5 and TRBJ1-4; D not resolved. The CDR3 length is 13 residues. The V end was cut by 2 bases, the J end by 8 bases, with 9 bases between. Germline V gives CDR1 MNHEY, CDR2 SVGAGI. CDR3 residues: CASSYAGREKLFF. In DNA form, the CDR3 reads TGTGCCAGCAGTTACGCGGGGAGGGAAAAACTGTTTTTT.

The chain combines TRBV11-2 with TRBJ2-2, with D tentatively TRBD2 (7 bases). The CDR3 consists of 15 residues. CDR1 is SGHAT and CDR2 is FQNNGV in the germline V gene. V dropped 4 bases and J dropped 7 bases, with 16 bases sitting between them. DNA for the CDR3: TGTGCCAGCAGCTCACAGACGGGGGGCGGCGGGGAGCTGTTTTTT. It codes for CASSSQTGGGGELFF.

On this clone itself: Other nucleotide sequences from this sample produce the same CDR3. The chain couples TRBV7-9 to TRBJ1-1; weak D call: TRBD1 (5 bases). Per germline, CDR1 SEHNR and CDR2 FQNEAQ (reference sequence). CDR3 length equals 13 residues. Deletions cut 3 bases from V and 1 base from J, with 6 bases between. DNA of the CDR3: TGTGCCAGCAGCTTGAGGGGGAACACTGAAGCTTTCTTT. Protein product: CASSLRGNTEAFF.

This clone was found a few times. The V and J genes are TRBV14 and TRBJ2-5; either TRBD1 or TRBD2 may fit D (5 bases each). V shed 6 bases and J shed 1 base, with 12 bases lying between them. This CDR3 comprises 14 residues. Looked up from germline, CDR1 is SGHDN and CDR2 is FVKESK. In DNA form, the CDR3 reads TGTGCCAGCAGGAGGGACGGACTCCAAGAGACCCAGTACTTC. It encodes CASRRDGLQETQYF.

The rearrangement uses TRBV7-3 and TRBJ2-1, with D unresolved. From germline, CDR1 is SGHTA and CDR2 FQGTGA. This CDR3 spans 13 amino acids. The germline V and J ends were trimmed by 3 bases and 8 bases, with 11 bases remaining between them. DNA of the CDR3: TGTGCCAGCAGCTTTGACACCCTAGATGAGCAGTTCTTC. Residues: CASSFDTLDEQFF.

DNA for the CDR3: TGTGCCAGCAGTTACTCTAACGGGGCGAACACTGAAGCTTTCTTT. The encoded protein is CASSYSNGANTEAFF. The V gene is TRBV6-2 or TRBV6-3, the J gene TRBJ1-1; perhaps TRBD1 as D (5 bases). Trimming shortened V by 0 bases and J by 1 base, and 9 bases separated the two germline ends. The CDR3 has 15 amino acids. Per germline, CDR1 MNHEY and CDR2 SVGEGT.

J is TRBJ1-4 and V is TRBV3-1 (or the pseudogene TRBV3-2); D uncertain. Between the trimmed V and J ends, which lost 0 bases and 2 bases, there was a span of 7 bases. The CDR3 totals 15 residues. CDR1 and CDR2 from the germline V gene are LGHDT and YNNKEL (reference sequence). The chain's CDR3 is CASSQEWETNEKLFF. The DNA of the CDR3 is TGTGCCAGCAGCCAAGAGTGGGAGACTAATGAAAAACTGTTTTTT.

The CDR3 loop reads CASSYSGGAIDEQFF. The CDR3 DNA is TGTGCCAGCAGTTACAGCGGGGGGGCGATTGATGAGCAGTTCTTC. The V gene is TRBV6-5, the J gene TRBJ2-1; 10 bases match TRBD2. The CDR3 is 15 amino acids. Per germline, CDR1 MNHEY and CDR2 SVGAGI. V lost 2 bases to trimming and J lost 8 bases; unmatched junction nucleotides: 6.

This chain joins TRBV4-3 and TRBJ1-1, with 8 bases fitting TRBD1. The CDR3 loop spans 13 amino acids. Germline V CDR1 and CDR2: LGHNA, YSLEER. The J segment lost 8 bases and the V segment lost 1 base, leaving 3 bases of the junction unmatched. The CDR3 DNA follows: TGCGCCAGCAGCCAAGGGGGGGACAGGGAAGCTTTCTTT. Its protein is CASSQGGDREAFF.

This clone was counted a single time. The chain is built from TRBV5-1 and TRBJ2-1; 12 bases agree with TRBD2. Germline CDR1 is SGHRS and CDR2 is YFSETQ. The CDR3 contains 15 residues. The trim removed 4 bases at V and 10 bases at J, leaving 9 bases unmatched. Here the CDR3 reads CASSPSTSGGLEQFF. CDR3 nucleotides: TGCGCCAGCAGCCCTTCTACTAGCGGGGGGCTCGAGCAGTTCTTC.

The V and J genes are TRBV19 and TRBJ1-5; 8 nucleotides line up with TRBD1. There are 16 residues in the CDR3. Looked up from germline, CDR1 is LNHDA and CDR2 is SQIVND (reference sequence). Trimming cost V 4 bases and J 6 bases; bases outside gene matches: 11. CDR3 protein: CASSRGGAGGGQPQHF. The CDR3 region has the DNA TGTGCCAGTAGTAGAGGAGGGGCAGGGGGCGGTCAGCCCCAGCATTTT.

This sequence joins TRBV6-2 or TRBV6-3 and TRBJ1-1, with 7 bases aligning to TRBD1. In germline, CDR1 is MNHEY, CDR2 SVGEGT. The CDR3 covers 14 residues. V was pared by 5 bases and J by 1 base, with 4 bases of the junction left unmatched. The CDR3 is CASSSRQGNTEAFF. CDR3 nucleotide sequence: TGTGCCAGCAGTAGCCGACAGGGGAACACTGAAGCTTTCTTT.

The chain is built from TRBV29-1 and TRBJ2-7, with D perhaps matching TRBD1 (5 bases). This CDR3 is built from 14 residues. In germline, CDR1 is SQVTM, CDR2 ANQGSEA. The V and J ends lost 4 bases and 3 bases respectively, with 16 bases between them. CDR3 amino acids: CSVVGTKTDYEQYF. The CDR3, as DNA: TGCAGCGTTGTAGGAACCAAGACAGACTACGAGCAGTACTTC.

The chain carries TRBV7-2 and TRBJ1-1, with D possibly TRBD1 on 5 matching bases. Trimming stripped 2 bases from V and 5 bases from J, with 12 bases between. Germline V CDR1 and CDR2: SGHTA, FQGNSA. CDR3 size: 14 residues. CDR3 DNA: TGTGCCAGCAGCTTAAACCCAGGGTCGACTGAAGCTTTCTTT. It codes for CASSLNPGSTEAFF. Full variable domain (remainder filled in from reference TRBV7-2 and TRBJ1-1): GAGVSQSPSNKVTEKGKDVELRCDPISGHTALYWYRQSLGQGLEFLIYFQGNSAPDKSGLPSDRFSAERTGGSVSTLTIQRTQQEDSAVYLCASSLNPGSTEAFFGQGTRLTVV.

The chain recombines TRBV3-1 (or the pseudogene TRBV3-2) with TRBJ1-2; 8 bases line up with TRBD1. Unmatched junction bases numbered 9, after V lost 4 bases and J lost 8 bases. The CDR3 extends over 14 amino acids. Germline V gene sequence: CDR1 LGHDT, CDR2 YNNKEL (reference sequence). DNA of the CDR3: TGTGCCAGCAGCCGCAGGACAGGGACGGGAGGCTACACCTTC. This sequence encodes CASSRRTGTGGYTF.

The CDR3: CASSQAGFNEKLFF. CDR3 in DNA: TGCGCCAGCAGCCAAGCTGGGTTTAATGAAAAACTGTTTTTT. V gene TRBV4-3 combines with J gene TRBJ1-4; no clear D gene. CDR1 and CDR2 from the germline V gene are LGHNA and YSLEER. V was pared by 1 base and J by 4 bases, with 7 bases between. CDR3 size: 14 residues.

The DNA of the CDR3 is TGTGCCAGTAGTATAGTCAGATGGGAGACAGGCAACTACGAGCAGTACTTC. Amino acids: CASSIVRWETGNYEQYF. This chain joins TRBV19 and TRBJ2-7; D might be TRBD1 (6 bases). The CDR3 is 17 amino acids. V was trimmed by 1 base and J by 3 bases, leaving 19 bases between them. From germline, CDR1 is LNHDA and CDR2 SQIVND (reference sequence).

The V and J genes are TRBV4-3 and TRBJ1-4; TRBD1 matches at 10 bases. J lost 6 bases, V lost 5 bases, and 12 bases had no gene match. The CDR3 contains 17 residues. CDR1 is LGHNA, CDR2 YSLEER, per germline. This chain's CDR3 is CASSSSGGGTGDEKLFF. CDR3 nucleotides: TGCGCCAGCAGCTCAAGCGGTGGCGGGACAGGGGATGAAAAACTGTTTTTT.

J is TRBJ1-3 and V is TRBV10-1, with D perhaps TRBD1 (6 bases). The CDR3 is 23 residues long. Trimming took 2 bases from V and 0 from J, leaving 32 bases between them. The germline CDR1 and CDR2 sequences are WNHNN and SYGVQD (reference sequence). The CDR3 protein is CASSEEEIKRLKGQEFSGNTIYF. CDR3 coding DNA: TGCGCCAGCAGTGAGGAGGAGATAAAACGGTTAAAGGGACAAGAGTTCTCTGGAAACACCATATATTTT.

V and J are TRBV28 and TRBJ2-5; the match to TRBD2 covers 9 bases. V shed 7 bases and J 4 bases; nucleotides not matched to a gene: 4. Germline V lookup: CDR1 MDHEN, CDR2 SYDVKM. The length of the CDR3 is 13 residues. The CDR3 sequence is CASTLSGGETQYF. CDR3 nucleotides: TGTGCCAGCACCCTTAGCGGGGGAGAGACCCAGTACTTC.

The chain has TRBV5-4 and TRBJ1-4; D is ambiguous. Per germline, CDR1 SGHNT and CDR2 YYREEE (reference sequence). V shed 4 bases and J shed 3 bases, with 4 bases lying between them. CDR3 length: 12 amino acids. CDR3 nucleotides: TGTGCCAGCAGCGGGCCTAATGAAAAACTGTTTTTT. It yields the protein CASSGPNEKLFF.

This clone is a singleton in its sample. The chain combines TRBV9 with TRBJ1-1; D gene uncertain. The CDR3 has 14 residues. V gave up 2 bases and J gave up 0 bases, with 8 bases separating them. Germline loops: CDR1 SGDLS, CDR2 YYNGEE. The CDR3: CASSVADMNTEAFF. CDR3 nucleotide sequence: TGTGCCAGCAGCGTCGCAGACATGAACACTGAAGCTTTCTTT. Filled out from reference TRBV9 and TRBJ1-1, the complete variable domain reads DSGVTQTPKHLITATGQRVTLRCSPRSGDLSVYWYQQSLDQGLQFLIQYYNGEERAKGNILERFSAQQFPDLHSELNLSSLELGDSALYFCASSVADMNTEAFFGQGTRLTVV.

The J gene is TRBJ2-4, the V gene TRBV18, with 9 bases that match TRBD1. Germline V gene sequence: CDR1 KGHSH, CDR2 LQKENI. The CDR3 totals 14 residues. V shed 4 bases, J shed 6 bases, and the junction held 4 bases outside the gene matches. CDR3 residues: CASSLPGQGNIQYF. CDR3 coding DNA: TGTGCCAGCTCACTGCCGGGACAGGGAAACATTCAGTACTTC.

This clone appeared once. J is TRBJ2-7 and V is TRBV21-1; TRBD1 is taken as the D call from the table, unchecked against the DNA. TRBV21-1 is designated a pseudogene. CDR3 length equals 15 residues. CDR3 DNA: TGTGCCAGCAGCACCAGGACATCCTCGGGCTACGAGCAGTACTTC. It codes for CASSTRTSSGYEQYF.

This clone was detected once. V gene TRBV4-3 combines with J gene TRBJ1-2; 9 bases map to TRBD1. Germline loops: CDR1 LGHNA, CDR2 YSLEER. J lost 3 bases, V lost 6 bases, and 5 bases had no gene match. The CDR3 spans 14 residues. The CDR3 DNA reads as TGCGCCAGCAGACAGGGGGCAGGATACTATGGCTACACCTTC. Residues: CASRQGAGYYGYTF.